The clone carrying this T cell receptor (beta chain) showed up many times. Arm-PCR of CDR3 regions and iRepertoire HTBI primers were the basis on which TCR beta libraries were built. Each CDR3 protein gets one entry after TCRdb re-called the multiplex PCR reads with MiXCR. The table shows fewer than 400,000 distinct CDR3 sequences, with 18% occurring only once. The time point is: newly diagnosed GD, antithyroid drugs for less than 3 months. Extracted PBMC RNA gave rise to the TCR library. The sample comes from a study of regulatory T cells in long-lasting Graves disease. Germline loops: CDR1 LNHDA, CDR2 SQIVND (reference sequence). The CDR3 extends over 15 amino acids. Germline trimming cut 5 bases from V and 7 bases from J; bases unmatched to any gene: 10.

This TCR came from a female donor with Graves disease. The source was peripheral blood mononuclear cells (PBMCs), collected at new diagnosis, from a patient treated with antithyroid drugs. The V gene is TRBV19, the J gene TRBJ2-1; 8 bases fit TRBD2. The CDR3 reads CASSALAEGSNEQFF. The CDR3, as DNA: TGTGCCAGTAGTGCACTAGCGGAAGGGTCTAATGAGCAGTTCTTC.